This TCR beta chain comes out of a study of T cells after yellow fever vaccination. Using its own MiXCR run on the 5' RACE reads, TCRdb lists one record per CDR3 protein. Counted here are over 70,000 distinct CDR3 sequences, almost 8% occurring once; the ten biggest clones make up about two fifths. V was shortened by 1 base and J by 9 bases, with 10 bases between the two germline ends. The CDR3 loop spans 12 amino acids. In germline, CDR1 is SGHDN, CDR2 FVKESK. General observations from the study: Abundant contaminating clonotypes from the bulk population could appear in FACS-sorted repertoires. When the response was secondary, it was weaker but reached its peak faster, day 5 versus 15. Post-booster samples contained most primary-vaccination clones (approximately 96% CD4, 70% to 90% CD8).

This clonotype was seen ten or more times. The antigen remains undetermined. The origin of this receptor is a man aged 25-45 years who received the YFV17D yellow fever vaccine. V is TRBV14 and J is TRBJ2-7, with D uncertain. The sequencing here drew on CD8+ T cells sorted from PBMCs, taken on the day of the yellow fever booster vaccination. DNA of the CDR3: TGTGCCAGCAGCCAAGCGCCGGGCTCGCAGTACTTC. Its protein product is CASSQAPGSQYF.